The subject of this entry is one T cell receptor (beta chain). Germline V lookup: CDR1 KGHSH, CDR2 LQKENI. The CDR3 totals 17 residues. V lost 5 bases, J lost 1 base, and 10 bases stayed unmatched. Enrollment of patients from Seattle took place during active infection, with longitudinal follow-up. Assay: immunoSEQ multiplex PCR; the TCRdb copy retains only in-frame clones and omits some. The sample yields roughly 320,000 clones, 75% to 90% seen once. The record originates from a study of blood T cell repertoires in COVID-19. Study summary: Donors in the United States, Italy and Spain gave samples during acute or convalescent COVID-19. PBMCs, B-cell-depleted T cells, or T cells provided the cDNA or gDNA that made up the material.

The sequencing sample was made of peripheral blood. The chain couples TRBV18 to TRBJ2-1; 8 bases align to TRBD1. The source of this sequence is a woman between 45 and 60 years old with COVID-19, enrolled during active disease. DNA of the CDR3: TGTGCCAGCTCAGGGGCAGGGGGCGCATGGTCCTACAATGAGCAGTTCTTC. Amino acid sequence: CASSGAGGAWSYNEQFF.